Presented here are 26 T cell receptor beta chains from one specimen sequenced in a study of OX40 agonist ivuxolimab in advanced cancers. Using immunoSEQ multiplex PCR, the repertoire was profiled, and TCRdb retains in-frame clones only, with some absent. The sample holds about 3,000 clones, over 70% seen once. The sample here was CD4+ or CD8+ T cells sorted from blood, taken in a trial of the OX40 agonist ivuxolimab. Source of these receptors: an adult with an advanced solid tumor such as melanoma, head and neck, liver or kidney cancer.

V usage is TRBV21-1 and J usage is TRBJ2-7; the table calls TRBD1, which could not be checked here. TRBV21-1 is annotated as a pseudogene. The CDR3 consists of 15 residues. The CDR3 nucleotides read TGTGCCAGCAGCGGGCAGGGGACAGGGAGATACGAGCAGTACTTC. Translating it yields CASSGQGTGRYEQYF.

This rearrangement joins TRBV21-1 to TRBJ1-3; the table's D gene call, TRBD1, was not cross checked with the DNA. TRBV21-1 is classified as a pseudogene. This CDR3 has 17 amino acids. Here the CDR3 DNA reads TGTGCCAGCATATTTATCGACAGGGCCATCTCTGGAAACACCATATATTTT. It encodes CASIFIDRAISGNTIYF.

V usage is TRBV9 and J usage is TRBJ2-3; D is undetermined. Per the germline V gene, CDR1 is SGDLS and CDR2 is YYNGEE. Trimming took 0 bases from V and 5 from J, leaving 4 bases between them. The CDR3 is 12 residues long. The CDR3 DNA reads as TGTGCCAGCAGCGTAGCGGGAGATACGCAGTATTTT. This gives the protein CASSVAGDTQYF. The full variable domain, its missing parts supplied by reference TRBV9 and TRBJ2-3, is DSGVTQTPKHLITATGQRVTLRCSPRSGDLSVYWYQQSLDQGLQFLIQYYNGEERAKGNILERFSAQQFPDLHSELNLSSLELGDSALYFCASSVAGDTQYFGPGTRLTVL.

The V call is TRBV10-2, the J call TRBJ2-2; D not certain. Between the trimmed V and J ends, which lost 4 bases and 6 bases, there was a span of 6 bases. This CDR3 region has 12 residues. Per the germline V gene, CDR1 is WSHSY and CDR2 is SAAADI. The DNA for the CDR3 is TGCGCCAGCAGTGGGAAACCCGGGGAGCTGTTTTTT. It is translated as CASSGKPGELFF.

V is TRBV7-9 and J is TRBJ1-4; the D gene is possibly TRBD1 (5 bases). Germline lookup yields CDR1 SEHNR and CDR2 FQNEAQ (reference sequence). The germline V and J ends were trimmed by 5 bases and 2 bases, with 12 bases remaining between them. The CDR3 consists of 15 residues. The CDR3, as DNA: TGTGCCAGCAGCCCCCCGGGGGGGACTAATGAAAAACTGTTTTTT. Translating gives CASSPPGGTNEKLFF.

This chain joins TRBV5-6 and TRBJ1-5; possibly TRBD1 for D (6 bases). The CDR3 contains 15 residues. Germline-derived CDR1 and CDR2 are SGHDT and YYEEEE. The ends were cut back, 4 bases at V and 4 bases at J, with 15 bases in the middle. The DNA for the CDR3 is TGTGCCAGCAGCCTCACAGGGAACCCGAATCAGCCCCAGCATTTT. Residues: CASSLTGNPNQPQHF.

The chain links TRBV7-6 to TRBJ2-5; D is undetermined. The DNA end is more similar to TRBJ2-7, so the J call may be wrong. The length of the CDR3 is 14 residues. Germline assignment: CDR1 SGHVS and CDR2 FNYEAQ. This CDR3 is CASRPTAGGYEQYF. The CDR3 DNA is TGTGCCAGCAGACCAACAGCCGGCGGTTACGAGCAGTACTTC.

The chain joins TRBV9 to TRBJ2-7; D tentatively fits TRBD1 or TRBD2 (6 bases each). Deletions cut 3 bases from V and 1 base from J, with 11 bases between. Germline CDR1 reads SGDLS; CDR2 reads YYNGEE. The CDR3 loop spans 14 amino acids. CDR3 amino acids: CASSEGGMSYEQYF. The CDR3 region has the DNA TGTGCCAGCAGCGAGGGGGGCATGTCCTACGAGCAGTACTTC.

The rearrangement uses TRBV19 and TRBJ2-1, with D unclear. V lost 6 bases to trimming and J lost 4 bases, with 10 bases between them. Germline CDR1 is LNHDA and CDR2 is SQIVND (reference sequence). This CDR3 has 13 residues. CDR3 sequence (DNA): TGTGCCAGTAGCGGCGGTAATTACAATGAGCAGTTCTTC. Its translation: CASSGGNYNEQFF.

The CDR3 region is CASSLAPFNPAYGYTF. The DNA of the CDR3 is TGTGCCAGCAGTTTAGCCCCTTTTAATCCGGCCTATGGCTACACCTTC. The chain links TRBV27 to TRBJ1-2; the D is unclear. Germline V gene data show CDR1 as MNHEY and CDR2 as SMNVEV (reference sequence). The CDR3 is made up of 16 amino acids. V was shortened by 2 bases and J by 4 bases, with 17 bases between the two germline ends.

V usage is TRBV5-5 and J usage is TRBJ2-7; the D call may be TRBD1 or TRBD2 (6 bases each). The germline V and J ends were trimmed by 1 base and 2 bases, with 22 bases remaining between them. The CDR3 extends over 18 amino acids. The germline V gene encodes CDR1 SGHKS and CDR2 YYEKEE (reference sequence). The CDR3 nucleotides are TGTGCCAGCAGCTTGAGTACAGGGAGGTCGTGGGAAGCCTACGAGCAGTACTTC. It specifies CASSLSTGRSWEAYEQYF.

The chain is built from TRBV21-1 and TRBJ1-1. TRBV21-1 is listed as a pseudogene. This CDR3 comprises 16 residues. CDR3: CASRVGVATQCTEAFF. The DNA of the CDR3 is TGTGCCAGCAGAGTAGGTGTAGCTACACAATGCACTGAAGCTTTCTTT.

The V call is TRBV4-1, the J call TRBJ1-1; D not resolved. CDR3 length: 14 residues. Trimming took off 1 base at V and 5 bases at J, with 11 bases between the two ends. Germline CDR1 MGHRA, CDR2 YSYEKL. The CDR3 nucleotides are TGCGCCAGCAGCCAAGTTGTTGGGGTTACTGAAGCTTTCTTT. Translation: CASSQVVGVTEAFF.

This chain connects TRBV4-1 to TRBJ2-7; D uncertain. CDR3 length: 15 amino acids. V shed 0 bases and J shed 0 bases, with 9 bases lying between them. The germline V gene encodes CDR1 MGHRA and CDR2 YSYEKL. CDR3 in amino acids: CASSQEIRSSYEQYF. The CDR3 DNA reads TGCGCCAGCAGCCAAGAAATCAGGAGCTCCTACGAGCAGTACTTC.

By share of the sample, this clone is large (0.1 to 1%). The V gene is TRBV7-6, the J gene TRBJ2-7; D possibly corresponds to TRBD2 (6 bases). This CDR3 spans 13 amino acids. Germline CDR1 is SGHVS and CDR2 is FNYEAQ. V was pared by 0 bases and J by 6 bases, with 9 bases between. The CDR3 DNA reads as TGTGCCAGCAGCTTAGCGCCCGGGGGCGAGCAGTACTTC. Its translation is CASSLAPGGEQYF.

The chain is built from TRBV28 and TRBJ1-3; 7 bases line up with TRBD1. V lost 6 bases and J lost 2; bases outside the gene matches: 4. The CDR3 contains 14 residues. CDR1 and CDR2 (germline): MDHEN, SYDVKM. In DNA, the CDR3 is TGTGCCAGCAGCCCAGGGGGAACTGGAAACACCATATATTTT. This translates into CASSPGGTGNTIYF.

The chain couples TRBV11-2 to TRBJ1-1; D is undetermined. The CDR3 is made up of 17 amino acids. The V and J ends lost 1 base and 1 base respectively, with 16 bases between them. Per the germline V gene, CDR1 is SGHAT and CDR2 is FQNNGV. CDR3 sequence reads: CASSLGQWLGGNTEAFF. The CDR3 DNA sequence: TGTGCCAGCAGCTTAGGCCAGTGGTTGGGTGGGAACACTGAAGCTTTCTTT. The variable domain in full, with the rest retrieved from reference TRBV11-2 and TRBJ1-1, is EAGVAQSPRYKIIEKRQSVAFWCNPISGHATLYWYQQILGQGPKLLIQFQNNGVVDDSQLPKDRFSAERLKGVDSTLKIQPAKLEDSAVYLCASSLGQWLGGNTEAFFGQGTRLTVV.

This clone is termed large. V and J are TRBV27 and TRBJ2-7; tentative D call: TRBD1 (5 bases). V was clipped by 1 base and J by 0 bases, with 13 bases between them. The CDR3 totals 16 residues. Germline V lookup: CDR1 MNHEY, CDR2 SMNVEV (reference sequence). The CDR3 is CASSLLIQGVSYEQYF. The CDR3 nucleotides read TGTGCCAGCAGTTTATTGATCCAGGGCGTCTCCTACGAGCAGTACTTC.

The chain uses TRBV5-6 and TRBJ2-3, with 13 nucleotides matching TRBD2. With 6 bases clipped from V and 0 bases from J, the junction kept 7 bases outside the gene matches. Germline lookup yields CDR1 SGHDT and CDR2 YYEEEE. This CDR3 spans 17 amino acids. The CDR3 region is CASTLGLAGSSTDTQYF. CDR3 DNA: TGTGCCAGCACCCTGGGACTAGCGGGGTCTAGCACAGATACGCAGTATTTT.

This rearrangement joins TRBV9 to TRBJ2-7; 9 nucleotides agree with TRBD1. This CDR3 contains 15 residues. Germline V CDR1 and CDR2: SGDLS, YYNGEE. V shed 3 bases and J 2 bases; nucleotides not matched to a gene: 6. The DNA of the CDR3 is TGTGCCAGCAGCGAGGGACAGGGCGAAACCTACGAGCAGTACTTC. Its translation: CASSEGQGETYEQYF.

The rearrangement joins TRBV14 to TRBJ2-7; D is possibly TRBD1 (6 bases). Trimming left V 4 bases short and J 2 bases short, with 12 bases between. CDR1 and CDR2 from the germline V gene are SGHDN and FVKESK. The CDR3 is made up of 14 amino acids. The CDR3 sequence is CASSLGHPTYEQYF. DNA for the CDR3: TGTGCCAGCAGCCTGGGACATCCTACCTACGAGCAGTACTTC.

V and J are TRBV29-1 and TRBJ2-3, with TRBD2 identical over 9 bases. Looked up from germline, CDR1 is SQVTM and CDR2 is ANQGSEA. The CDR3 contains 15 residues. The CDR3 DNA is TGCACCGCAGGGGCGGGAGGGCCTGATACAGATACGCAGTATTTT. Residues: CTAGAGGPDTDTQYF.

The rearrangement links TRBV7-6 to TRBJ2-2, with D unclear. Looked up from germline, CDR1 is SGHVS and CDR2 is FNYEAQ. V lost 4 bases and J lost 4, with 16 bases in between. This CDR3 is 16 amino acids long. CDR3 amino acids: CASSSASLPSTGELFF. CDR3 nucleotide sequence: TGTGCCAGCAGCTCAGCAAGCCTACCCAGCACCGGGGAGCTGTTTTTT.

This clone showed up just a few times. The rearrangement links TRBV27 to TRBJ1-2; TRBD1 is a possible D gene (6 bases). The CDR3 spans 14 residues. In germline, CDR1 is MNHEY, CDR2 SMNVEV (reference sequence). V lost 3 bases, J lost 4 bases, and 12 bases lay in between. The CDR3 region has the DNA TGTGCCAGCAGTTTGTCACAGGGAAGCTATGGCTACACCTTC. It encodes CASSLSQGSYGYTF.

The CDR3 protein is CSVEAGDGVSGANVLTF. For the CDR3, the DNA is TGCAGCGTTGAGGCGGGCGACGGAGTCTCTGGGGCCAACGTCCTGACTTTC. The chain recombines TRBV29-1 with TRBJ2-6, with a tentative D call TRBD2 (5 bases). The CDR3 covers 17 residues. Germline V gene sequence: CDR1 SQVTM, CDR2 ANQGSEA. Trimming removed 3 bases from V and 0 bases from J, with 15 bases in between.

The CDR3 DNA sequence: TGTGCCAGCAGCCCGCGGGAGATCGCCTACGAGCAGTACTTC. This translates into CASSPREIAYEQYF. The rearrangement links TRBV11-2 to TRBJ2-7; 7 nucleotides align to TRBD2. The V and J ends lost 5 bases and 2 bases, in that order; junction bases with no gene match: 6. Germline CDR1 reads SGHAT; CDR2 reads FQNNGV. There are 14 residues in the CDR3.